The T cell receptor (beta chain) described here comes from a study of type 1 regulatory T cells. Study-wide background: An in vitro protocol generated T-allo10, a Tr1-enriched, alloantigen-specific CD4 T cell product.

Germline V gene lookup returns CDR1 PRHDT and CDR2 FYEKMQ (reference sequence). V was shortened by 5 bases and J by 2 bases, with 12 bases between the two germline ends. The CDR3 extends over 14 amino acids. TCRdb passed the reads through MiXCR, listing each CDR3 protein once. Of roughly 60,000 distinct CDR3 sequences in the sample, 60% to 65% were seen once. On this clonotype: What it binds is not known.

This rearrangement joins TRBV13 to TRBJ2-5; D assignment may be TRBD1 or TRBD2 (6 bases each). The sample comprised cultured non-Tr1 T cells, either the whole culture or a sorted T cell fraction (not recorded which). The receptor was isolated from a human donor in good health. CDR3 region: CASSPRGVQETQYF. The CDR3 DNA follows: TGTGCCAGCAGCCCGAGGGGGGTACAAGAGACCCAGTACTTC.